One and the same sample provided the 25 T cell receptor beta chains below, sequenced in a study of cytomegalovirus exposure and HLA in healthy donors. The PCR contained 60 Vbeta and 13 Jbeta primers. Assay used: immunoSEQ multiplex PCR; TCRdb lists only in-frame clones, some missing. This table lists about 52,000 clones. Sequencing was carried out using PBMCs. Receptors were obtained from a woman in her sixties in good health and CMV-seropositive.

CDR3 residues: CASIPRGNDNEQFF. The CDR3, as DNA: TGTGCCAGCATCCCCAGGGGCAACGACAATGAGCAGTTCTTC. The V call is TRBV13, the J call TRBJ2-1; maybe TRBD1 (6 bases). Germline values: CDR1 PRHDT, CDR2 FYEKMQ (reference sequence). The CDR3 runs to 14 residues. Trimming removed 7 bases from V and 5 bases from J, with 15 bases in between.

V is TRBV28 and J is TRBJ2-7, with D unresolved. CDR3 length equals 14 residues. Germline loops: CDR1 MDHEN, CDR2 SYDVKM. Trimming stripped 7 bases from V and 4 bases from J, with 17 bases between. The CDR3 sequence is CASTLTGLGYEQYF. DNA of the CDR3: TGTGCCAGCACCTTGACGGGTCTCGGATACGAGCAGTACTTC.

This chain connects TRBV7-2 to TRBJ2-1; D might be TRBD1 (6 bases). The V and J ends lost 1 base and 10 bases respectively, with 20 bases between them. CDR3 length: 16 amino acids. Germline CDR1 and CDR2: SGHTA and FQGNSA. In nucleotides, the CDR3 is TGTGCCAGCAGCTTAGACTTCCCGGGACAATATGGAGAGCAGTTCTTC. It is translated as CASSLDFPGQYGEQFF.

The rearrangement uses TRBV9 and TRBJ2-2; TRBD2 agrees at 16 bases. V trimming: 4 bases; J trimming: 2 bases; junction bases outside the gene matches: 11. The CDR3 totals 20 residues. The germline gives CDR1 SGDLS, CDR2 YYNGEE. The CDR3 DNA is TGTGCCAGCAGCCCCGCCGGGACTAGCGGGGGGGTGAGCAACACCGGGGAGCTGTTTTTT. As protein: CASSPAGTSGGVSNTGELFF.

The chain employs TRBV4-2 and TRBJ1-4; tentative D call: TRBD1 (6 bases). This CDR3 has 16 amino acids. Germline values: CDR1 LGHNA, CDR2 YNFKEQ. The V and J ends lost 4 bases and 7 bases respectively, with 19 bases between them. The CDR3 sequence: CASSLGVGAEGEKLFF. The CDR3 DNA is TGTGCCAGCAGCCTAGGAGTGGGGGCTGAGGGTGAAAAACTGTTTTTT.

The chain is built from TRBV14 and TRBJ1-2; 8 bases match TRBD1. This CDR3 comprises 14 residues. V was clipped by 3 bases and J by 1 base; unmatched bases: 1. Germline lookup yields CDR1 SGHDN and CDR2 FVKESK. CDR3 protein: CASSHDRGNYGYTF. The CDR3 DNA reads as TGTGCCAGCAGCCATGACAGGGGTAACTATGGCTACACCTTC.

The chain combines TRBV7-9 with TRBJ2-3; TRBD1 aligns across 7 bases. The CDR3 runs 16 residues. Germline lookup yields CDR1 SEHNR and CDR2 FQNEAQ (reference sequence). With V trimmed by 5 bases and J by 2 bases, 10 bases remained unmatched. DNA of the CDR3: TGTGCCAGCAGCCCCAGGACAGGTCGACCCACAGATACGCAGTATTTT. It translates to CASSPRTGRPTDTQYF. Full variable domain (remainder filled in from reference TRBV7-9 and TRBJ2-3): DTGVSQNPRHKITKRGQNVTFRCDPISEHNRLYWYRQTLGQGPEFLTYFQNEAQLEKSRLLSDRFSAERPKGSFSTLEIQRTEQGDSAMYLCASSPRTGRPTDTQYFGPGTRLTVL.

The rearrangement links TRBV9 to TRBJ2-7; a possible D gene is TRBD1 (6 bases). The length of the CDR3 is 13 residues. Per the germline V gene, CDR1 is SGDLS and CDR2 is YYNGEE. Deletions cut 4 bases from V and 2 bases from J, with 10 bases between. The CDR3 sequence is CASSPEGAYEQYF. CDR3 coding DNA: TGTGCCAGCAGCCCAGAGGGGGCCTACGAGCAGTACTTC.

The chain links TRBV29-1 to TRBJ2-7; possible D gene TRBD1, 5 bases. Germline V gene sequence: CDR1 SQVTM, CDR2 ANQGSEA. There are 14 residues in the CDR3. V lost 4 bases and J 7 bases, leaving 20 bases between the germline ends. The CDR3 nucleotides are TGCAGCGTTGTAGGGGCCCTTCTCGGTTCAGAGCAGTACTTC. Its protein is CSVVGALLGSEQYF.

DNA for the CDR3: TGTGCCAGCAGCGTACAAGAGACCCAGTACTTC. Translating it yields CASSVQETQYF. The V call is TRBV5-4, the J call TRBJ2-5; D remains unclear. V gave up 4 bases and J gave up 2 bases, with 3 bases separating them. The CDR3 has 11 residues. Germline V CDR1 and CDR2: SGHNT, YYREEE (reference sequence).

The V and J genes are TRBV9 and TRBJ2-7, with D perhaps TRBD1 (5 bases). Trimming removed 3 bases at V and 1 base at J, with 14 bases between. The CDR3 contains 15 residues. Germline CDR1 SGDLS, CDR2 YYNGEE. CDR3 sequence (DNA): TGTGCCAGCAGCGGGGCAGGGATAGGGTCCTACGAGCAGTACTTC. Translating it yields CASSGAGIGSYEQYF.

The chain is built from TRBV4-2 and TRBJ2-3; perhaps TRBD2 as D (5 bases). From germline, CDR1 is LGHNA and CDR2 YNFKEQ. V gave up 2 bases and J gave up 0 bases, with 12 bases separating them. CDR3 length: 16 residues. In nucleotides, the CDR3 is TGTGCCAGCAGCCAAAGGCCAGCGGCTAGCACAGATACGCAGTATTTT. Protein product: CASSQRPAASTDTQYF.

The chain couples TRBV4-3 to TRBJ2-1; D is ambiguous. The CDR3 is 16 residues long. From germline, CDR1 is LGHNA and CDR2 YSLEER. Between the trimmed V and J ends, which lost 0 bases and 5 bases, there was a span of 14 bases. CDR3: CASSQDARQADNEQFF. The CDR3 region has the DNA TGCGCCAGCAGCCAAGATGCCAGACAAGCCGACAATGAGCAGTTCTTC.

The V gene is TRBV11-3, the J gene TRBJ2-1; the match to TRBD1 covers 7 bases. The J segment lost 14 bases and the V segment lost 8 bases, leaving 12 bases of the junction unmatched. This CDR3 has 12 residues. The germline V gene has CDR1 SGHNT and CDR2 YENEEA. CDR3 bases: TGTGCCAGCTCCCCCGAGGGGGCCCCCGAGTTCTTC. Its translation is CASSPEGAPEFF. Together with reference TRBV11-3 and TRBJ2-1, the CDR3 gives the full variable domain: EAGVVQSPRYKIIEKKQPVAFWCNPISGHNTLYWYLQNLGQGPELLIRYENEEAVDDSQLPKDRFSAERLKGVDSTLKIQPAELGDSAVYLCASSPEGAPEFFGPGTRLTVL.

The CDR3 sequence: CASRPTGIPEAFF. CDR3 DNA sequence: TGTGCCAGCAGACCGACAGGGATTCCTGAAGCTTTCTTT. V gene TRBV25-1 combines with J gene TRBJ1-1; 7 positions agree with TRBD1. CDR1 and CDR2 (germline): MGHDK, SYGVNS. The CDR3 runs 13 residues. Trimming at V came to 6 bases and at J to 6 bases, leaving 7 bases not matched to a gene.

This chain uses TRBV7-2 with TRBJ1-1, with D perhaps TRBD1 (6 bases). This CDR3 has 14 residues. V was cut by 2 bases and J by 2 bases, with 9 bases left in between. Germline assignment: CDR1 SGHTA and CDR2 FQGNSA. CDR3 in amino acids: CASSLLGTNTEAFF. CDR3 sequence (DNA): TGTGCCAGCAGCTTACTAGGGACAAACACTGAAGCTTTCTTT.

The chain couples TRBV6-5 to TRBJ2-1; D is unresolved. V gave up 8 bases and J gave up 5 bases, with 10 bases separating them. The CDR3 length is 12 residues. The germline gives CDR1 MNHEY, CDR2 SVGAGI. CDR3 sequence (DNA): TGTGCCAGCTCCCCCCGCGACAATGAGCAGTTCTTC. Translated, it gives CASSPRDNEQFF.

This rearrangement joins TRBV15 to TRBJ2-5; a possible D gene is TRBD1 (7 bases). Germline lookup yields CDR1 LNHNV and CDR2 YYDKDF (reference sequence). The CDR3 is 13 residues long. Trimming shortened V by 5 bases and J by 9 bases, and 16 bases separated the two germline ends. This CDR3 is CATSRRQGEAQYF. In nucleotides, the CDR3 is TGTGCCACCAGCCGGAGGCAGGGGGAGGCCCAGTACTTC.

The chain links TRBV5-4 to TRBJ1-5; D is undetermined. The CDR3 has 13 residues. Trimming shortened V by 2 bases and J by 2 bases, and 5 bases separated the two germline ends. CDR1 and CDR2 (germline): SGHNT, YYREEE (reference sequence). CDR3 sequence: CASSFEGNQPQHF. For the CDR3, the DNA is TGTGCCAGCAGCTTCGAGGGCAATCAGCCCCAGCATTTT.

This rearrangement joins TRBV6-5 to TRBJ2-1, with unresolved D. Trimming cost V 0 bases and J 5 bases, with 8 bases left between them. The length of the CDR3 is 14 residues. Germline loops: CDR1 MNHEY, CDR2 SVGAGI. The CDR3 region has the DNA TGTGCCAGCAGTTACTCGAGTTTAAACAATGAGCAGTTCTTC. Amino acids: CASSYSSLNNEQFF.

The CDR3 DNA reads as TGCGCCAGCAGCTTGGATACAGGGGGAGCGTACGAGCAGTACTTC. It specifies CASSLDTGGAYEQYF. The chain links TRBV5-1 to TRBJ2-7; 8 nucleotides line up with TRBD1. Germline V gene data show CDR1 as SGHRS and CDR2 as YFSETQ. CDR3 length: 15 residues. V was pared by 0 bases and J by 4 bases, with 6 bases of the junction left unmatched.

The rearrangement uses TRBV7-2 and TRBJ2-5; D possibly corresponds to TRBD1 (7 bases). The CDR3 is 13 amino acids. The germline V and J ends were trimmed by 1 base and 8 bases, with 11 bases remaining between them. Germline V gene data show CDR1 as SGHTA and CDR2 as FQGNSA. The CDR3 DNA follows: TGTGCCAGCAGCTTAGGGAGGGGGCAAACCCAGTACTTC. Translating it yields CASSLGRGQTQYF.

V and J are TRBV6-5 and TRBJ2-1; possible D gene TRBD2, 5 bases. Germline CDR1 reads MNHEY; CDR2 reads SVGAGI. The germline V and J ends were trimmed by 8 bases and 3 bases, with 5 bases remaining between them. The length of the CDR3 is 11 residues. The CDR3 loop reads CASRGYNEQFF. The CDR3 DNA reads TGTGCCAGCCGGGGCTACAATGAGCAGTTCTTC.

The chain uses TRBV10-1 and TRBJ1-6; 7 bases map to TRBD1. Losses at the gene ends were 8 bases for V and 6 bases for J; bases not matched to a gene: 4. This CDR3 is 13 amino acids long. Germline CDR1 reads WNHNN; CDR2 reads SYGVQD (reference sequence). In DNA, the CDR3 is TGCGCCAGCCGGGACAGTGGTAATTCACCCCTCCACTTT. Its translation is CASRDSGNSPLHF.

This rearrangement joins TRBV25-1 to TRBJ2-7, with D possibly being TRBD2 (5 bases). The V gene's germline CDR1 is MGHDK and CDR2 SYGVNS. V gave up 1 base and J gave up 1 base, with 14 bases separating them. The CDR3 is 16 amino acids. The chain's CDR3 is CASSEFLRERSYEQYF. CDR3 nucleotides: TGTGCCAGCAGTGAATTCCTGAGGGAAAGGTCCTACGAGCAGTACTTC.